The 19 T cell receptor beta chains below come from one sample, sequenced in a study of T cell responses to AZD1222 COVID-19 vaccine. The repertoire was sequenced with immunoSEQ multiplex PCR; TCRdb's copy has only in-frame clones and lacks some. Of some 150,000 clones listed, 82% are singletons. This specimen was peripheral blood, taken on day 0 of MenACWY control vaccination. The receptors were sampled from an adult in good health.

The chain has TRBV7-2 and TRBJ1-2; D gene uncertain. CDR1 and CDR2 (germline): SGHTA, FQGNSA. This CDR3 spans 12 amino acids. Trimming left V 4 bases short and J 10 bases short, with 13 bases between. For the CDR3, the DNA is TGTGCCAGCAGCTCGGCGGGCGGGGTCTACACCTTC. Amino acids: CASSSAGGVYTF.

This clone was recorded only once. V usage is TRBV5-4 and J usage is TRBJ2-1; D gene unclear. Germline loops: CDR1 SGHNT, CDR2 YYREEE (reference sequence). CDR3 length: 12 amino acids. V gave up 4 bases and J gave up 4 bases, with 6 bases separating them. The chain's CDR3 is CASSRVYNEQFF. CDR3 in DNA: TGTGCCAGCAGCCGGGTTTACAATGAGCAGTTCTTC.

The rearrangement uses TRBV6-5 and TRBJ2-2; D is perhaps TRBD1 or TRBD2 (6 bases each). The CDR3 has 14 residues. Trimming took 0 bases from V and 5 from J, leaving 7 bases between them. Germline CDR1 MNHEY, CDR2 SVGAGI. The CDR3 sequence: CASSYSGGTGELFF. In DNA, the CDR3 is TGTGCCAGCAGTTACTCAGGGGGGACCGGGGAGCTGTTTTTT.

The chain uses TRBV28 and TRBJ1-2; 8 bases fit TRBD1. From germline, CDR1 is MDHEN and CDR2 SYDVKM. After removal of 8 bases from V and 1 base from J, the junction contained 9 bases not matched to a gene. This CDR3 has 15 residues. The CDR3 DNA reads as TGTGCCAGCCATCTATGGACAGGGAGTAACTATGGCTACACCTTC. This translates into CASHLWTGSNYGYTF.

V usage is TRBV5-5 and J usage is TRBJ1-1; D unresolved. This CDR3 spans 14 amino acids. Trimming stripped 0 bases from V and 0 bases from J, with 6 bases between. Germline V gene sequence: CDR1 SGHKS, CDR2 YYEKEE (reference sequence). Here the CDR3 DNA reads TGTGCCAGCAGCTTGGTCCTGCTGAACACTGAAGCTTTCTTT. It yields the protein CASSLVLLNTEAFF.

This clone was seen a handful of times. The chain carries TRBV28 and TRBJ2-2; D uncertain. V was pared by 3 bases and J by 6 bases, with 11 bases between. Germline V gives CDR1 MDHEN, CDR2 SYDVKM. The CDR3 covers 14 residues. In DNA form, the CDR3 reads TGTGCCAGCAGTTTCCGGCCACCAGCCGGGGAGCTGTTTTTT. Residues: CASSFRPPAGELFF. Based on the CDR3 plus reference TRBV28 and TRBJ2-2, the full variable domain is DVKVTQSSRYLVKRTGEKVFLECVQDMDHENMFWYRQDPGLGLRLIYFSYDVKMKEKGDIPEGYSVSREKKERFSLILESASTNQTSMYLCASSFRPPAGELFFGEGSRLTVL.

The rearrangement joins TRBV7-2 to TRBJ2-7; D is perhaps TRBD1 (5 bases). The V end lost 2 bases, the J end lost 3 bases, and 14 bases lay between the germline ends. Germline V CDR1 and CDR2: SGHTA, FQGNSA. The CDR3 runs 15 residues. The CDR3 reads CASSLKGLQVYEQYF. CDR3 DNA: TGTGCCAGCAGCTTAAAAGGTCTACAGGTCTACGAGCAGTACTTC.

Remarks on this clone: Other DNA sequences within the sample encode an identical CDR3. This rearrangement joins TRBV5-1 to TRBJ2-5; no clear D. Germline V gene lookup returns CDR1 SGHRS and CDR2 YFSETQ. This CDR3 has 13 amino acids. V lost 0 bases and J lost 1, with 4 bases in between. CDR3 sequence reads: CASSLEIQETQYF. CDR3 nucleotides: TGCGCCAGCAGCTTGGAGATCCAAGAGACCCAGTACTTC. Full variable domain (remainder filled in from reference TRBV5-1 and TRBJ2-5): KAGVTQTPRYLIKTRGQQVTLSCSPISGHRSVSWYQQTPGQGLQFLFEYFSETQRNKGNFPGRFSGRQFSNSRSEMNVSTLELGDSALYLCASSLEIQETQYFGPGTRLLVL.

The rearrangement joins TRBV6-1 to TRBJ2-1, with a weak D call TRBD2 (7 bases). The CDR3 consists of 13 residues. Deletions cut 0 bases from V and 12 bases from J, with 12 bases between. Germline V CDR1 and CDR2: MNHNS, SASEGT. Here the CDR3 DNA reads TGTGCCAGCAGTGAAGCTTCGGGGGGCCGGCAGTTCTTC. Translated, it gives CASSEASGGRQFF.

The chain links TRBV27 to TRBJ1-6; D perhaps matches TRBD1 (6 bases). Per germline, CDR1 MNHEY and CDR2 SMNVEV (reference sequence). The CDR3 contains 17 residues. V was trimmed by 0 bases and J by 10 bases, leaving 19 bases between them. For the CDR3, the DNA is TGTGCCAGCAGTTTATCCGGGGGCCTCCGACGGGGATCACCCCTCCACTTT. Residues: CASSLSGGLRRGSPLHF.

The chain recombines TRBV6-1 with TRBJ1-3, with D unresolved. V was trimmed by 2 bases and J by 4 bases, leaving 6 bases between them. Germline V CDR1 and CDR2: MNHNS, SASEGT. This CDR3 has 13 amino acids. The CDR3 DNA follows: TGTGCCAGCAGTGAAATAGTGGGAAACACCATATATTTT. It is translated as CASSEIVGNTIYF.

V is TRBV5-1 and J is TRBJ1-2, with D tentatively TRBD1 (5 bases). The CDR3 contains 15 residues. The ends were cut back, 0 bases at V and 4 bases at J, with 13 bases in the middle. CDR1 SGHRS and CDR2 YFSETQ come from the germline V gene. CDR3 sequence reads: CASSLGDATIYGYTF. Here the CDR3 DNA reads TGCGCCAGCAGCTTGGGGGACGCAACAATCTATGGCTACACCTTC.

This clone was found a few times. The chain joins TRBV28 to TRBJ1-2; D possibly corresponds to TRBD1 (6 bases). Germline loops: CDR1 MDHEN, CDR2 SYDVKM. V lost 5 bases to trimming and J lost 0 bases, with 13 bases between them. This CDR3 region has 15 residues. The CDR3 reads CASSAQDRPNYGYTF. In nucleotides, the CDR3 is TGTGCCAGCAGTGCCCAGGACAGACCTAACTATGGCTACACCTTC.

V gene TRBV5-1 combines with J gene TRBJ2-5, with 7 positions matching TRBD2. The J segment lost 1 base and the V segment lost 1 base, leaving 1 base of the junction unmatched. The CDR3 contains 14 residues. Germline V gene lookup returns CDR1 SGHRS and CDR2 YFSETQ. CDR3 in DNA: TGCGCCAGCAGCTTGCCGGGGGGCCAAGAGACCCAGTACTTC. It yields the protein CASSLPGGQETQYF. The full variable domain, in which reference TRBV5-1 and TRBJ2-5 provide the parts outside the CDR3, is KAGVTQTPRYLIKTRGQQVTLSCSPISGHRSVSWYQQTPGQGLQFLFEYFSETQRNKGNFPGRFSGRQFSNSRSEMNVSTLELGDSALYLCASSLPGGQETQYFGPGTRLLVL.

This chain joins TRBV6-5 and TRBJ2-6; TRBD1 aligns across 7 bases. The J segment lost 4 bases and the V segment lost 6 bases, leaving 6 bases of the junction unmatched. The CDR3 sequence is 15 residues long. The germline gives CDR1 MNHEY, CDR2 SVGAGI. Written as DNA, the CDR3 is TGTGCCAGCAGCCTTGGGACAGCAGGGGCCAACGTCCTGACTTTC. Protein sequence: CASSLGTAGANVLTF.

This chain links TRBV6-4 with TRBJ1-5, with 9 bases identical to TRBD1. With 3 bases clipped from V and 1 base from J, the junction kept 13 bases outside the gene matches. The length of the CDR3 is 19 residues. Germline V gene lookup returns CDR1 MRHNA and CDR2 SNTAGT. CDR3 DNA: TGTGCCAGCAGTGATAAAGGGGACAGGGCCTGGAGAAGCAATCAGCCCCAGCATTTT. Its protein is CASSDKGDRAWRSNQPQHF.

The chain combines TRBV9 with TRBJ2-1; 11 positions agree with TRBD2. CDR1 and CDR2 (germline): SGDLS, YYNGEE. This CDR3 is built from 15 residues. V shed 3 bases and J 6 bases; nucleotides not matched to a gene: 5. Written as DNA, the CDR3 is TGTGCCAGCAGCGCTAGCGGGGGGCCGGTCAATGAGCAGTTCTTC. Encoded protein: CASSASGGPVNEQFF.

In this sample, this clone turned up once. CDR3 sequence: CASSYDQGPRSGELFF. CDR3 nucleotide sequence: TGTGCCAGCAGTTACGATCAGGGCCCCCGGTCCGGGGAGCTGTTTTTT. This rearrangement joins TRBV6-5 to TRBJ2-2; D perhaps matches TRBD1 (5 bases). Germline V CDR1 and CDR2: MNHEY, SVGAGI. The CDR3 covers 16 residues. V dropped 2 bases and J dropped 6 bases, with 16 bases sitting between them.

V is TRBV11-2 and J is TRBJ1-2; unclear D gene. V lost 1 base and J 8 bases, leaving 8 bases between the germline ends. The CDR3 is 12 residues long. Per the germline V gene, CDR1 is SGHAT and CDR2 is FQNNGV. This CDR3 is CASSLVGKGYTF. DNA for the CDR3: TGTGCCAGCAGCTTAGTAGGTAAAGGCTACACCTTC.